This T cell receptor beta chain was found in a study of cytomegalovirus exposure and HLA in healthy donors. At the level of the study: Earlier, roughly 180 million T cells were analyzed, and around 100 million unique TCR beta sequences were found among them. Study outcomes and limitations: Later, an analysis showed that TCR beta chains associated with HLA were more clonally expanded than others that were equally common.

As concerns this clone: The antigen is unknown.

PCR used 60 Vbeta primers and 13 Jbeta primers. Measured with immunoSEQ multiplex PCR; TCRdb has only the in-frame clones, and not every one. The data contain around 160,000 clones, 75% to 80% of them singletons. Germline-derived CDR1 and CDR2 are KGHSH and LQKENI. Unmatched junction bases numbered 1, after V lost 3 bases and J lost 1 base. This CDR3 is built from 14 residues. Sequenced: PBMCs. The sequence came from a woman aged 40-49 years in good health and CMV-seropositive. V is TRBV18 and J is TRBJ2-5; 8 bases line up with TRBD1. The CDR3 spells CASSPGQGQETQYF. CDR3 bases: TGTGCCAGCTCACCCGGACAGGGCCAAGAGACCCAGTACTTC.